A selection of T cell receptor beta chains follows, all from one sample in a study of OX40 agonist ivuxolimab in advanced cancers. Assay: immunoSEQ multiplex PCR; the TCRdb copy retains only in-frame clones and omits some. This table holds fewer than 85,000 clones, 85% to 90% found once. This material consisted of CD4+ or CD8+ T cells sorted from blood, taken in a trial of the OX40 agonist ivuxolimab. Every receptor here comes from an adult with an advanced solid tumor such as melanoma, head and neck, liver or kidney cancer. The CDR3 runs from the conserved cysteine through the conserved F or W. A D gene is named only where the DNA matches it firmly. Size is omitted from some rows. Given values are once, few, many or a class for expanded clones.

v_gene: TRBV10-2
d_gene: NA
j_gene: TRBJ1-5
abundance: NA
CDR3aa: CASRGRDRNQPQHF
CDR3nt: TGCGCCAGCCGAGGGAGAGATCGCAATCAGCCCCAGCATTTT

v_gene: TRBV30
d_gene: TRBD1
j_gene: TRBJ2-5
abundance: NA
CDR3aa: CAWSETTGTEQYF
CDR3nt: TGTGCCTGGAGTGAAACGACAGGGACGGAGCAGTACTTC

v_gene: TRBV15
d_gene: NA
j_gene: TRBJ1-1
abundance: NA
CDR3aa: CATSRDRADEAFF
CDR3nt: TGTGCCACCAGCAGAGACCGGGCTGACGAAGCTTTCTTT

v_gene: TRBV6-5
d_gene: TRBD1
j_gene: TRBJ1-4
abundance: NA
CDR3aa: CASRGTGPTNEKLFF
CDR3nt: TGTGCCAGCAGGGGGACAGGACCAACTAATGAAAAACTGTTTTTT

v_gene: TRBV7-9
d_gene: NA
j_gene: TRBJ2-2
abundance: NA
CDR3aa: CASSDSRAGELFF
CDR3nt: TGTGCCAGCAGCGACAGCCGCGCCGGGGAGCTGTTTTTT

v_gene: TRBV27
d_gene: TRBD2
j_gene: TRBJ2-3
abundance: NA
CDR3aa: CASSDLAGGSGTDTQYF
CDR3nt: TGTGCCAGCAGTGATCTAGCGGGGGGCTCGGGCACAGATACGCAGTATTTT

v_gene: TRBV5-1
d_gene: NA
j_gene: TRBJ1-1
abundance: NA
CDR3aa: CASSLKGMNTEAFF
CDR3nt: TGCGCCAGCAGCTTGAAGGGCATGAACACTGAAGCTTTCTTT

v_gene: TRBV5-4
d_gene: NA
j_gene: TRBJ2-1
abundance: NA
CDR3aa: CASSFPGNEQFF
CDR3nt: TGTGCCAGCAGCTTTCCAGGCAATGAGCAGTTCTTC

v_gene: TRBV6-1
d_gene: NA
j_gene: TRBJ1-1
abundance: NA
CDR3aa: CASSRQPYDEAFF
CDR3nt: TGTGCCAGCAGCCGACAGCCTTATGACGAAGCTTTCTTT

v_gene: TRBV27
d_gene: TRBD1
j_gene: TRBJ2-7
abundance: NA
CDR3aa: CASSWTGAHEQYF
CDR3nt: TGTGCCAGCAGTTGGACAGGGGCCCACGAGCAGTACTTC

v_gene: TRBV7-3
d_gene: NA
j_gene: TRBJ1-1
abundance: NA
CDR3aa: CASSLLAGNTEAFF
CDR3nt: TGTGCCAGCAGCTTACTCGCGGGGAACACTGAAGCTTTCTTT

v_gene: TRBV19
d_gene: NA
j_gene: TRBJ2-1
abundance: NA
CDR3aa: CASSNVVNEQFF
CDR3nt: TGTGCCAGTAGTAACGTCGTAAATGAGCAGTTCTTC

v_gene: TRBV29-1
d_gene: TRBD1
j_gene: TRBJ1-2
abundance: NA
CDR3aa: CSVPFWGGTGGFGYTF
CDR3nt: TGCAGCGTCCCCTTCTGGGGTGGGACAGGGGGCTTTGGCTACACCTTC

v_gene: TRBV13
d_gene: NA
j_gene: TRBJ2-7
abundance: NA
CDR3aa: CASSLSGLSYEQYF
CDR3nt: TGTGCCAGCAGCTTATCAGGCCTATCCTACGAGCAGTACTTC

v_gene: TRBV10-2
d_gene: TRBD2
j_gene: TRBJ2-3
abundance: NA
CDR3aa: CASRPGGGADTQYF
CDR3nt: TGCGCCAGCAGACCTGGCGGGGGGGCAGATACGCAGTATTTT

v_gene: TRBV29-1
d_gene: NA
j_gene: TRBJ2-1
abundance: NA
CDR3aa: CSVSDPTYNEQFF
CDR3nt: TGCAGCGTTTCCGACCCAACCTACAATGAGCAGTTCTTC

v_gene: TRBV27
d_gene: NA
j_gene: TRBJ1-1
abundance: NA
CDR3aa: CASSFARGDLNTEAFF
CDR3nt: TGTGCCAGCAGTTTTGCCAGGGGAGATTTGAACACTGAAGCTTTCTTT

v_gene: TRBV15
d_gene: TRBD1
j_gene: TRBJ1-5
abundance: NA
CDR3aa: CATSRDRVTLRYNQPQHF
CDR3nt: TGTGCCACCAGCAGGGACAGGGTGACTTTACGGTACAATCAGCCCCAGCATTTT

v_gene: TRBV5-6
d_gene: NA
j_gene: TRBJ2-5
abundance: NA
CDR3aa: CASSLGLAPETQYF
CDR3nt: TGTGCCAGCAGCTTGGGCCTTGCTCCAGAGACCCAGTACTTC

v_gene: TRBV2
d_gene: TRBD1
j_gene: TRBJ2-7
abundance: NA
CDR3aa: CASSEAETGALYEQYF
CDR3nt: TGTGCCAGCAGTGAAGCGGAAACAGGGGCCCTCTACGAGCAGTACTTC

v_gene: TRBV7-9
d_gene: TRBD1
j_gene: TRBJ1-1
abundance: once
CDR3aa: CASSSGGTEAFF
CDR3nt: TGTGCCAGCAGCTCAGGGGGCACTGAAGCTTTCTTT

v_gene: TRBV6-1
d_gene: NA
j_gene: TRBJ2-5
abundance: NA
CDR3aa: CASSEVGTGETQYF
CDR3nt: TGTGCCAGCAGCGAGGTGGGGACGGGAGAGACCCAGTACTTC

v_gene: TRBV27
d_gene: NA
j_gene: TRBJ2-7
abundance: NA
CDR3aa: CASSSGYEQYF
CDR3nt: TGTGCCAGCAGTTCCGGCTACGAGCAGTACTTC

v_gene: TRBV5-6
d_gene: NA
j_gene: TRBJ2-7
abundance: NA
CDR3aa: CASSSWTETYEQYF
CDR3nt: TGTGCCAGCAGCTCTTGGACTGAAACATACGAGCAGTACTTC

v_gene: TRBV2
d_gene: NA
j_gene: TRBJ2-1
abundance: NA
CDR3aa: CASSEPSSYNEQFF
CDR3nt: TGTGCCAGCAGCGAGCCGAGCTCCTACAATGAGCAGTTCTTC

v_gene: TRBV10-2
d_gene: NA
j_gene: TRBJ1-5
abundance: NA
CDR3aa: CASSESTAGIHQPQHF
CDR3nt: TGCGCCAGCAGTGAGTCGACGGCAGGGATTCATCAGCCCCAGCATTTT

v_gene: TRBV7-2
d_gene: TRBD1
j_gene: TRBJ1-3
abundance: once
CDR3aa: CASSGTRDRKNTIYF
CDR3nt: TGTGCCAGCAGCGGAACCCGGGACAGAAAAAACACCATATATTTT

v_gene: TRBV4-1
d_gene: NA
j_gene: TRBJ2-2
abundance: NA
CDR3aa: CASSQDHPAGYTGELFF
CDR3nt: TGCGCCAGCAGCCAAGATCACCCAGCGGGTTACACCGGGGAGCTGTTTTTT

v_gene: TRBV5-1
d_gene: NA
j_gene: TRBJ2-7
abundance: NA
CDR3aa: CASSLEASYEQYF
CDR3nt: TGCGCCAGCAGCTTGGAAGCAAGCTACGAGCAGTACTTC

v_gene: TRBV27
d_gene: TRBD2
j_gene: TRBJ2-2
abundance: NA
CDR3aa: CASSLSLREVLTGELFF
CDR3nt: TGTGCCAGCAGTCTCTCACTCCGGGAGGTTCTCACCGGGGAGCTGTTTTTT

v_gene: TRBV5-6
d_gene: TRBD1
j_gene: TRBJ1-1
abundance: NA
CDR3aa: CASRYGQATEAFF
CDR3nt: TGTGCCAGCAGGTATGGACAGGCGACTGAAGCTTTCTTT

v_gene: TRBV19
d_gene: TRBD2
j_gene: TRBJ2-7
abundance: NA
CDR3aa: CASSTEEAEEREATPRYEQYF
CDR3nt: TGTGCCAGTAGTACCGAAGAGGCAGAAGAGCGGGAGGCCACCCCCCGCTACGAGCAGTACTTC

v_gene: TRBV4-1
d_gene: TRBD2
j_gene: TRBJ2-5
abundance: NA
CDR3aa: CASGPGGQETQYF
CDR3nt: TGCGCCAGCGGGCCGGGAGGACAAGAGACCCAGTACTTC

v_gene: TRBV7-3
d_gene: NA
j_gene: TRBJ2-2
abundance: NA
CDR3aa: CASSSNTGELFF
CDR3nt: TGTGCCAGCAGCTCGAACACCGGGGAGCTGTTTTTT

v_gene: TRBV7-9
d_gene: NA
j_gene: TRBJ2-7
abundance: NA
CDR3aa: CASSPPIASTGTYEQYF
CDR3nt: TGTGCCAGCAGCCCACCGATAGCGTCGACAGGCACCTACGAGCAGTACTTC

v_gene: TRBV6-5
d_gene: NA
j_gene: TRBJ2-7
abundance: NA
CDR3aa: CASGPSYYEQYF
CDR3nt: TGTGCCAGCGGGCCGTCTTACTACGAGCAGTACTTC

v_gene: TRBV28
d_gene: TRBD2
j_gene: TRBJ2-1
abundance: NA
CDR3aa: CASSLGLAISNEQFF
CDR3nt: TGTGCCAGCAGTCTCGGACTAGCCATAAGCAATGAGCAGTTCTTC

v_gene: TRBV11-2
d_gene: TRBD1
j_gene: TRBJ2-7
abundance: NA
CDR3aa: CASSLAGTGNHEQYF
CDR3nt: TGTGCCAGCAGCTTAGCCGGGACAGGGAACCACGAGCAGTACTTC

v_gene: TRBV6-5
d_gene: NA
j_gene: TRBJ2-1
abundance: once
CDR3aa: CASSYNGGHNNEQFF
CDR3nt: TGTGCCAGCAGTTACAACGGGGGGCACAACAATGAGCAGTTCTTC

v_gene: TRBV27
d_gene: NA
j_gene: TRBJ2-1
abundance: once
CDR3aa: CASSNAREQFF
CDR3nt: TGTGCCAGCAGTAACGCCAGGGAGCAGTTCTTC

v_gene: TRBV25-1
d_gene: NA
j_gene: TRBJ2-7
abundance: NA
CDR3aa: CASSEYGQRVEQYF
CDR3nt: TGTGCCAGCAGTGAATACGGACAGAGGGTCGAGCAGTACTTC

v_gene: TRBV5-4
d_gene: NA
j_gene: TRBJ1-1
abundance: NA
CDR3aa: CASSLRAGTEAFF
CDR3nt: TGTGCCAGCAGCTTGAGGGCAGGTACTGAAGCTTTCTTT

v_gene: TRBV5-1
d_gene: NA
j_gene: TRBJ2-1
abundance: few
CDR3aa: CASTNLETYNEQFF
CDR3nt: TGCGCCAGCACCAACCTCGAAACCTACAATGAGCAGTTCTTC

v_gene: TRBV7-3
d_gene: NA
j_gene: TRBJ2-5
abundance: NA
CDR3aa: CASSLSASGETQYF
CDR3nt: TGTGCCAGCAGCCTTTCCGCTAGTGGAGAGACCCAGTACTTC

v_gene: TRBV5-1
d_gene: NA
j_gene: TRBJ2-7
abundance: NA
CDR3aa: CASSLGGFYEQYF
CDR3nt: TGCGCCAGCAGCTTAGGAGGGTTCTACGAGCAGTACTTC